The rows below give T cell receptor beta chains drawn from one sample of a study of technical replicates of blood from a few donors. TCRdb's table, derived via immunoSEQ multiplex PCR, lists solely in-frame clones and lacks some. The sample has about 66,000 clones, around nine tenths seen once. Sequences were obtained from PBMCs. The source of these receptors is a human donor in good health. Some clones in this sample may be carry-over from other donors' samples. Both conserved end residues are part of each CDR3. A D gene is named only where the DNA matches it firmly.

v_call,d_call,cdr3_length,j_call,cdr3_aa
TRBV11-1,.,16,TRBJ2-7,CASSMGLGGVFDEQYF
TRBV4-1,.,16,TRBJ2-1,CASSQDMSGLYNEQFF
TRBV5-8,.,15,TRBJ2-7,CASSLDGGSSYEQYF
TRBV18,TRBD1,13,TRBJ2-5,CASSLYRGETQYF
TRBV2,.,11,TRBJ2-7,CASAMLYEQYF
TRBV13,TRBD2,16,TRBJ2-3,CASSPSPGGKTDTQYF
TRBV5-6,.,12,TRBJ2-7,CASSLPGDEQYF
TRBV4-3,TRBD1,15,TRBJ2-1,CASSQGTVSYNEQFF
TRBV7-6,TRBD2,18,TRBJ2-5,CASSWGSRASGTQETQYF
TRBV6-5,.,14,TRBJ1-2,CASSYRQAYYGYTF
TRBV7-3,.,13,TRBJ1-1,CASSLFPGTEAFF
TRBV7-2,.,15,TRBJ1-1,CASSPGRGWNTEAFF
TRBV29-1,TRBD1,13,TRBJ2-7,CSVEGQGRYEQYF
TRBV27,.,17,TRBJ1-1,CASSLSLGSLKPLSAFF
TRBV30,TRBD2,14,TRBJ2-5,CAWRLAGGQETQYF
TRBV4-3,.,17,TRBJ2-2,CASSQDLVLPNTGELFF
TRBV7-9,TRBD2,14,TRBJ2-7,CASSLGLAIDEQYF
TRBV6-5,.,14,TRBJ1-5,CASSTGYSNQPQHF
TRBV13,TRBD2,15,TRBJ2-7,CASRPGLAGGYEQYF
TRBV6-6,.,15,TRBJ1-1,CASSYGGGWDTEAFF
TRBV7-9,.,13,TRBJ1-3,CASSFGWGDTIYF
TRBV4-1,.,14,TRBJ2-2,CASSQGGGTGELFF